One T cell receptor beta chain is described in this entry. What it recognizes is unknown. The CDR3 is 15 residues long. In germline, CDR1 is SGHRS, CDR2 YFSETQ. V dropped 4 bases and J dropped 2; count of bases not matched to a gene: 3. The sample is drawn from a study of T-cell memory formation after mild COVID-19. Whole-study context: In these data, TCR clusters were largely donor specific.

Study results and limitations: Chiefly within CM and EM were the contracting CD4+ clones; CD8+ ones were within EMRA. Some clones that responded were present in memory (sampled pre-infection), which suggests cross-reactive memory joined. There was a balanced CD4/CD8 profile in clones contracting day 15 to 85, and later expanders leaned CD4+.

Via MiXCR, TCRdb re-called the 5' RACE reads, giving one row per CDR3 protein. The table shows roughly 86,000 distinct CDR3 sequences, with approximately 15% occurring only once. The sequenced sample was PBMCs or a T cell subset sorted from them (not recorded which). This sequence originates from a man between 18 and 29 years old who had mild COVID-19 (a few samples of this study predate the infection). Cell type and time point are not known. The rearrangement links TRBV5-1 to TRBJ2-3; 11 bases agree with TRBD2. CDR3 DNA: TGCGCCAGCAGCCGACTAGCGGGAAACACAGATACGCAGTATTTT. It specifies CASSRLAGNTDTQYF.